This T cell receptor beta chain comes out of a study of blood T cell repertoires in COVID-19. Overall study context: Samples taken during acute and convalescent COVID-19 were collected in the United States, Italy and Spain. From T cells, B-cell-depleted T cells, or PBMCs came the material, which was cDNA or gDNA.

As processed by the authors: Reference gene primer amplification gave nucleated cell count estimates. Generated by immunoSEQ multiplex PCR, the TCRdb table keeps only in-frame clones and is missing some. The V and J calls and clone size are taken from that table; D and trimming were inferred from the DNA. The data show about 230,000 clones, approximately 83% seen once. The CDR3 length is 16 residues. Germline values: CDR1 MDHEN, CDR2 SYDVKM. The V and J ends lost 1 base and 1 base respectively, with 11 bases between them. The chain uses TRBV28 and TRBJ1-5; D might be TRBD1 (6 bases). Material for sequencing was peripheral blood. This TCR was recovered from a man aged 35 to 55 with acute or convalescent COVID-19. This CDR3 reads CASSLSVTGSNQPQHF. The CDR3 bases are TGTGCCAGCAGTTTATCGGTAACAGGGAGCAATCAGCCCCAGCATTTT.